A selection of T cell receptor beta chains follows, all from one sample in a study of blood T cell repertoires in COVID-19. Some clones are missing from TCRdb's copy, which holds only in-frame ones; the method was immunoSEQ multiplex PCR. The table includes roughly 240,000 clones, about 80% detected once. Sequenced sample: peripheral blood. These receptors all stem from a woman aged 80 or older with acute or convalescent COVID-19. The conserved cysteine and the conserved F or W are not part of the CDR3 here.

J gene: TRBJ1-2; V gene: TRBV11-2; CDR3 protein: ASSPLPRATYGYT
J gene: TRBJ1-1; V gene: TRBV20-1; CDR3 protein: SASGITGTATEAF
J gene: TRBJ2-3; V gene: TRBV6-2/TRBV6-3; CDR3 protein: ASSYSRQVGTDTQY
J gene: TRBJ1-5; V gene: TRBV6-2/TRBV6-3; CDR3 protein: ASSRQADQPQH
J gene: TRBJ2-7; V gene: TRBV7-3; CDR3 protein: ASSLDKSLEQY
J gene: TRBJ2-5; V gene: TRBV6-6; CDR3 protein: ASSTTGVETQY
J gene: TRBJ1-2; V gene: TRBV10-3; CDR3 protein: AISEPGTGEDGYT
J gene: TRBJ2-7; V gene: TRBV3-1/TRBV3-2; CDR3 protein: ASSPTSGGSSKQY
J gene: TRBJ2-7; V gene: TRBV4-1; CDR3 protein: ASSQGDTIYEQY
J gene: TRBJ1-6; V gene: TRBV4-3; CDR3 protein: ASSQEGGRGGSPLH
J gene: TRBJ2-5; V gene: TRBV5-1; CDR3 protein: ASSATGTSGQETQY
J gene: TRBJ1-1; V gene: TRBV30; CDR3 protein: AWSVLPGGRTEAF
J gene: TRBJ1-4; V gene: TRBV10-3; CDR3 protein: ATRVRTSSEKLF
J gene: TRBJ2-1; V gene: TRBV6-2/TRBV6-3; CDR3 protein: ASSYGGAFDNEQF
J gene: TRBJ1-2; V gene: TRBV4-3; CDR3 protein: ASSPGNSGYT
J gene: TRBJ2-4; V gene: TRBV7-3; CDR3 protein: ASSLAGKGNIQY
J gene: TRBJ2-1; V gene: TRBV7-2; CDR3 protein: ASSVAGGNNEQF
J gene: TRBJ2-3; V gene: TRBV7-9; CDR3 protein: ASSLVGALGTDTQY
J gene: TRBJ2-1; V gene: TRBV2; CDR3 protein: ASSEDRSTYNEQF
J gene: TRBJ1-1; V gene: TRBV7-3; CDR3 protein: ASSLTGTGRTEAF
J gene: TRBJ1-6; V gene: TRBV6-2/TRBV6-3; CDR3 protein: ASSSSSYNSPLH
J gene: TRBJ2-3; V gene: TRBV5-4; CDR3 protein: ASSFVRLGRGTDTQY
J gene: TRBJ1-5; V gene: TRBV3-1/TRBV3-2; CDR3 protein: ASSQDPGNSNQPQH
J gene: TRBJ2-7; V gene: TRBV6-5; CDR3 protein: AGRTGRYEQY
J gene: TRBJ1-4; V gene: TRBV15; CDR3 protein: ATTRGGRVSGKLF
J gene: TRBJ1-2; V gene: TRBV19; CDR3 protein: ASSILPGNYGYT
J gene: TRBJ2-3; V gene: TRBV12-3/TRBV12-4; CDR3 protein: ASSLAEIDTQY
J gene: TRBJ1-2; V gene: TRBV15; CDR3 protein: ATSRVPGQVYGYT
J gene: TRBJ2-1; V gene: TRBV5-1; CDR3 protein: ASSLVLAGGPEQF
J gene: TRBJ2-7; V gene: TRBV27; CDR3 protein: ASSLGLAGYEQY
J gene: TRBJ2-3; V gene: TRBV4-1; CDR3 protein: ASSQGLAGENTQY
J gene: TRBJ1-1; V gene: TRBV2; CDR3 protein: ASSDSGLNTEAF
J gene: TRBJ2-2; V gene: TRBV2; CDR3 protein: ASSEALLAGAAGELF
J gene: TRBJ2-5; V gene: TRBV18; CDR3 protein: ASSPQGTWGGSLETQY
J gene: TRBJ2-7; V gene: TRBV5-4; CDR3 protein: ASSSPRAGRYEQY
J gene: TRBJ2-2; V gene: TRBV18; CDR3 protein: ASSTPGGRTGELF
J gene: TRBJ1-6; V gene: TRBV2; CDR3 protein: ASSELGQGSWIGNSPLH
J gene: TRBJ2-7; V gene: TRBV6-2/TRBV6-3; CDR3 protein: ASSYFGQGNEQY
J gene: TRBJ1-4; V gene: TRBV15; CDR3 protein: ATSRDRDSSNEKLF
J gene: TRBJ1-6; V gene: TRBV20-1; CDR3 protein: SASFRQNFDSPLH
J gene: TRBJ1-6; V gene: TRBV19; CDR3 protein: ASSSFLGQGGSPLH
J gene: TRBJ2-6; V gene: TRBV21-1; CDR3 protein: ASSKGGTGLGANVLT
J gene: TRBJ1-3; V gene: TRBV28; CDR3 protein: ASSSGQSSGNTIY
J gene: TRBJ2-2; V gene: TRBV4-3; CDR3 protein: ASSPKVPGLAAGELF
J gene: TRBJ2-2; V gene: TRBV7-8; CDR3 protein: ASSQDRARTGELF
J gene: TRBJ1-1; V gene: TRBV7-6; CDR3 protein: ASSLTSQGTTEAF